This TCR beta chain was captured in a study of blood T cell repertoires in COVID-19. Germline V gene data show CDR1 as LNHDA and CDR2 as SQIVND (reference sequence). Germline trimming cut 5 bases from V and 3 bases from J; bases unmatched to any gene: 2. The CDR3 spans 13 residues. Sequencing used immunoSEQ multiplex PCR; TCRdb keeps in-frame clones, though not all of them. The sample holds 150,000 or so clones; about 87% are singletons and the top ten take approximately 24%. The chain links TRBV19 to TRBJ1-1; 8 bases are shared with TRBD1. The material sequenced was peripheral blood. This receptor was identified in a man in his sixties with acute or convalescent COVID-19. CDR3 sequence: CASSGTGDTEAFF. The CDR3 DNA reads TGTGCCAGTAGTGGGACAGGAGACACTGAAGCTTTCTTT. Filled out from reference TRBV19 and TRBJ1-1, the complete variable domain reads DGGITQSPKYLFRKEGQNVTLSCEQNLNHDAMYWYRQDPGQGLRLIYYSQIVNDFQKGDIAEGYSVSREKKESFPLTVTSAQKNPTAFYLCASSGTGDTEAFFGQGTRLTVV.